A single sample gave rise to the 28 T cell receptor beta chains below, sequenced in a study of blood T cell repertoires in COVID-19. This table comes from immunoSEQ multiplex PCR, and its TCRdb copy is limited to in-frame clones, with some not included. The sample yields about 270,000 clones, roughly nine tenths seen once. Sequences were obtained from peripheral blood. Source of these receptors: a man aged 50 to 59 with acute or convalescent COVID-19.

V and J are TRBV9 and TRBJ1-2, with D hard to call. The V gene's germline CDR1 is SGDLS and CDR2 YYNGEE. The CDR3 runs to 14 residues. V lost 4 bases to trimming and J lost 2 bases, with 12 bases between them. The CDR3 spells CASSPPGGNYGYTF. In DNA, the CDR3 is TGTGCCAGCAGCCCTCCGGGAGGAAACTATGGCTACACCTTC. Together with reference TRBV9 and TRBJ1-2, the CDR3 gives the full variable domain: DSGVTQTPKHLITATGQRVTLRCSPRSGDLSVYWYQQSLDQGLQFLIQYYNGEERAKGNILERFSAQQFPDLHSELNLSSLELGDSALYFCASSPPGGNYGYTFGSGTRLTVV.

This chain links TRBV19 with TRBJ2-7; D gene unclear. Germline V gene lookup returns CDR1 LNHDA and CDR2 SQIVND (reference sequence). This CDR3 contains 13 residues. Trimming took 7 bases from V and 1 from J, leaving 11 bases between them. The CDR3 loop is CASKNQNSYEQYF. CDR3 bases: TGTGCCAGTAAAAATCAAAATTCCTACGAGCAGTACTTC.

The chain joins TRBV19 to TRBJ2-5; 10 bases are shared with TRBD1. CDR3 length equals 14 residues. Germline loops: CDR1 LNHDA, CDR2 SQIVND (reference sequence). The junction had 6 bases not matched to a gene; V was cut back by 6 bases and J by 5 bases. The CDR3 bases are TGTGCCAGTAGCCTGACAGGGGGCTATGAGACCCAGTACTTC. This codes for CASSLTGGYETQYF.

This chain links TRBV10-2 with TRBJ1-1; D is unresolved. From germline, CDR1 is WSHSY and CDR2 SAAADI. Trimming left V 4 bases short and J 0 bases short, with 6 bases between. The CDR3 has 13 amino acids. CDR3 sequence (DNA): TGCGCCAGCAGTGGCGCACTGAACACTGAAGCTTTCTTT. It yields the protein CASSGALNTEAFF.

The gene calls are TRBV5-4 and TRBJ2-5; no clear D. V gave up 2 bases and J gave up 2 bases, with 10 bases separating them. CDR1 is SGHNT, CDR2 YYREEE, per germline (reference sequence). This CDR3 is 14 amino acids long. CDR3 sequence: CASSFPDGQETQYF. CDR3 bases: TGTGCCAGCAGCTTCCCCGACGGGCAAGAGACCCAGTACTTC.

The chain uses TRBV6-6 and TRBJ1-1; D unresolved. Germline lookup yields CDR1 MNHNY and CDR2 SVGAGI (reference sequence). The ends were cut back, 7 bases at V and 5 bases at J, with 8 bases in the middle. The CDR3 has 11 amino acids. The CDR3 nucleotides are TGTGCCAGCACCCCGGGAACTGAAGCTTTCTTT. Amino acid sequence: CASTPGTEAFF.

The rearrangement uses TRBV18 and TRBJ1-3, with a possible D match to TRBD1 (5 bases). Germline V CDR1 and CDR2: KGHSH, LQKENI. The CDR3 is made up of 15 amino acids. The V and J ends lost 3 bases and 0 bases respectively, with 9 bases between them. The CDR3 reads CASSPGQYSGNTIYF. The CDR3 DNA reads as TGTGCCAGCTCACCTGGACAATACTCTGGAAACACCATATATTTT.

This chain joins TRBV6-5 and TRBJ1-1, with TRBD1 matching 8 bases. CDR3 length: 14 amino acids. Per the germline V gene, CDR1 is MNHEY and CDR2 is SVGAGI. With 6 bases clipped from V and 5 bases from J, the junction kept 8 bases outside the gene matches. The CDR3 protein is CASRPDRVGTEAFF. In DNA form, the CDR3 reads TGTGCCAGCAGACCGGACAGGGTGGGGACTGAAGCTTTCTTT.

This chain links TRBV11-3 with TRBJ2-7, with D perhaps matching TRBD1 (5 bases). The CDR3 runs 14 residues. Per germline, CDR1 SGHNT and CDR2 YENEEA. V shed 3 bases and J shed 2 bases, with 11 bases lying between them. In DNA, the CDR3 is TGTGCCAGCAGCTTTGGGGCAGGGACCTACGAGCAGTACTTC. This translates into CASSFGAGTYEQYF.

CDR3 residues: CASSGGLLGTGELFF. Written as DNA, the CDR3 is TGTGCCAGCAGCGGTGGACTCCTGGGCACCGGGGAGCTGTTTTTT. This chain joins TRBV5-4 and TRBJ2-2; a weak D match, TRBD2 (5 bases). Germline CDR1 and CDR2: SGHNT and YYREEE (reference sequence). The CDR3 is made up of 15 amino acids. Trimming pared 4 bases from V and 4 bases from J, leaving 14 bases between. The full variable domain, its missing parts supplied by reference TRBV5-4 and TRBJ2-2, is ETGVTQSPTHLIKTRGQQVTLRCSSQSGHNTVSWYQQALGQGPQFIFQYYREEENGRGNFPPRFSGLQFPNYSSELNVNALELDDSALYLCASSGGLLGTGELFFGEGSRLTVL.

The gene calls are TRBV27 and TRBJ1-2; 8 bases align to TRBD1. J lost 0 bases, V lost 5 bases, and 8 bases had no gene match. This CDR3 contains 16 residues. Germline loops: CDR1 MNHEY, CDR2 SMNVEV (reference sequence). For the CDR3, the DNA is TGTGCCAGCAGTCCCCTCGGACAGGGCTCTAACTATGGCTACACCTTC. Translation gives CASSPLGQGSNYGYTF.

In its sample, this clone was seen a few times. This chain links TRBV19 with TRBJ1-2, with a possible D match to TRBD1 (5 bases). V shed 5 bases and J shed 0 bases, with 16 bases lying between them. CDR3 size: 16 residues. Germline V gene lookup returns CDR1 LNHDA and CDR2 SQIVND (reference sequence). The CDR3 sequence is CASSGGGELPNYGYTF. The CDR3 DNA is TGTGCCAGTAGTGGGGGAGGGGAGCTCCCTAACTATGGCTACACCTTC.

The chain carries TRBV30 and TRBJ2-6; a weak D match, TRBD1 (6 bases). CDR3 length: 18 residues. V lost 1 base, J lost 1 base, and 17 bases lay in between. Germline assignment: CDR1 GTSNPN and CDR2 SVGIG (reference sequence). CDR3: CAWSGGGMAFSGANVLTF. The CDR3 coding sequence is TGTGCCTGGAGTGGAGGGGGTATGGCATTTTCTGGGGCCAACGTCCTGACTTTC.

The chain links TRBV18 to TRBJ1-3; D is perhaps TRBD1 (6 bases). The CDR3 length is 15 residues. CDR1 is KGHSH, CDR2 LQKENI, per germline. Trimming pared 3 bases from V and 3 bases from J, leaving 12 bases between. This CDR3 is CASSPQGRLGNTIYF. The CDR3 bases are TGTGCCAGCTCACCCCAGGGGCGCCTTGGAAACACCATATATTTT.

This sequence joins TRBV18 and TRBJ1-5; D perhaps matches TRBD1 (5 bases). CDR3 length: 15 residues. The germline V gene has CDR1 KGHSH and CDR2 LQKENI. The V and J ends lost 1 base and 2 bases respectively, with 9 bases between them. The CDR3 protein is CASSPRGGGNQPQHF. The CDR3 DNA reads as TGTGCCAGCTCACCACGAGGAGGGGGCAATCAGCCCCAGCATTTT. Variable domain in full (rest from reference TRBV18 and TRBJ1-5): NAGVMQNPRHLVRRRGQEARLRCSPMKGHSHVYWYRQLPEEGLKFMVYLQKENIIDESGMPKERFSAEFPKEGPSILRIQQVVRGDSAAYFCASSPRGGGNQPQHFGDGTRLSIL.

The chain couples TRBV13 to TRBJ1-1; D is possibly TRBD1 (6 bases). Trimming took off 6 bases at V and 1 base at J, with 9 bases between the two ends. This CDR3 comprises 13 residues. Germline lookup yields CDR1 PRHDT and CDR2 FYEKMQ (reference sequence). The DNA for the CDR3 is TGTGCCAGCAGGGAGGACAGGAACACTGAAGCTTTCTTT. This sequence encodes CASREDRNTEAFF.

The chain's CDR3 is CASSLRGRNTEAFF. DNA for the CDR3: TGTGCCAGCAGTTTAAGGGGCAGGAACACTGAAGCTTTCTTT. This chain connects TRBV28 to TRBJ1-1, with D possibly being TRBD1 (5 bases). The CDR3 covers 14 residues. The germline CDR1 and CDR2 sequences are MDHEN and SYDVKM. Between the trimmed V and J ends, which lost 2 bases and 1 base, there was a span of 8 bases.

The chain couples TRBV3-1 (or the pseudogene TRBV3-2) to TRBJ2-1, with 9 bases that match TRBD2. The CDR3 consists of 13 residues. Germline V lookup: CDR1 LGHDT, CDR2 YNNKEL (reference sequence). V was pared by 4 bases and J by 8 bases, with 3 bases of the junction left unmatched. The CDR3 DNA reads TGTGCCAGCAGCCCCCGGACTAGCGATGAGCAGTTCTTC. Residues: CASSPRTSDEQFF.

This rearrangement joins TRBV5-4 to TRBJ2-1, with D perhaps matching TRBD1 (6 bases). From germline, CDR1 is SGHNT and CDR2 YYREEE (reference sequence). Trimming removed 4 bases from V and 0 bases from J, with 17 bases in between. There are 17 residues in the CDR3. CDR3 coding DNA: TGTGCCAGCAGCGGGGGACAACCGACCGCCTCCTACAATGAGCAGTTCTTC. This translates into CASSGGQPTASYNEQFF. The full variable domain, in which reference TRBV5-4 and TRBJ2-1 provide the parts outside the CDR3, is ETGVTQSPTHLIKTRGQQVTLRCSSQSGHNTVSWYQQALGQGPQFIFQYYREEENGRGNFPPRFSGLQFPNYSSELNVNALELDDSALYLCASSGGQPTASYNEQFFGPGTRLTVL.

This chain connects TRBV12-3 or TRBV12-4 to TRBJ1-5; tentatively, D is TRBD1 (5 bases). CDR3 length: 12 amino acids. Trimming removed 6 bases at V and 5 bases at J, with 8 bases between. CDR3 loop: CASRVGHQPQHF. The CDR3 DNA reads as TGTGCCAGCAGAGTGGGGCATCAGCCCCAGCATTTT.

This rearrangement joins TRBV5-1 to TRBJ1-2; 8 nucleotides match TRBD1. V trimming: 0 bases; J trimming: 8 bases; junction bases outside the gene matches: 15. The CDR3 sequence is 17 residues long. Per the germline V gene, CDR1 is SGHRS and CDR2 is YFSETQ. The chain's CDR3 is CASSLDPLTGGPGGYTF. CDR3 DNA: TGCGCCAGCAGCTTGGACCCCCTTACAGGGGGTCCGGGGGGCTACACCTTC.

Only a few counts were recorded for this clone. The CDR3 DNA reads as TGTGCCAGCAGCTTGGGCCAGCGGGGGACCTACGAGCAGTACTTC. Translating gives CASSLGQRGTYEQYF. V usage is TRBV5-4 and J usage is TRBJ2-7; 8 bases map to TRBD2. Trimming removed 0 bases from V and 2 bases from J; junction bases left unmatched: 4. Germline values: CDR1 SGHNT, CDR2 YYREEE (reference sequence). The CDR3 contains 15 residues.

This chain uses TRBV28 with TRBJ1-2; 8 positions match TRBD1. This CDR3 has 15 residues. The trim removed 6 bases at V and 1 base at J, leaving 7 bases unmatched. Germline CDR1 is MDHEN and CDR2 is SYDVKM. This CDR3 reads CASSPGQGVNYGYTF. CDR3 DNA sequence: TGTGCCAGCAGCCCAGGACAGGGAGTTAACTATGGCTACACCTTC.

As concerns this clone: Other nucleotide sequences in the sample specify the same CDR3. This sequence joins TRBV3-1 (or the pseudogene TRBV3-2) and TRBJ2-7; D call uncertain. The V end lost 4 bases, the J end lost 2 bases, and 9 bases lay between the germline ends. CDR3 length: 13 amino acids. Germline CDR1 LGHDT, CDR2 YNNKEL (reference sequence). The CDR3, as DNA: TGTGCCAGCAGCCCCGGCGGTCCCTACGAGCAGTACTTC. It translates to CASSPGGPYEQYF.

This chain links TRBV14 with TRBJ1-2; TRBD1 might be the D (6 bases). There are 13 residues in the CDR3. V lost 4 bases and J 2 bases, leaving 8 bases between the germline ends. CDR1 is SGHDN and CDR2 is FVKESK in the germline V gene. In DNA form, the CDR3 reads TGTGCCAGCAGCCGGGACAAAAACTATGGCTACACCTTC. This sequence encodes CASSRDKNYGYTF. Variable domain in full (rest from reference TRBV14 and TRBJ1-2): EAGVTQFPSHSVIEKGQTVTLRCDPISGHDNLYWYRRVMGKEIKFLLHFVKESKQDESGMPNNRFLAERTGGTYSTLKVQPAELEDSGVYFCASSRDKNYGYTFGSGTRLTVV.

The gene calls are TRBV5-8 and TRBJ1-5; D is undetermined. V lost 4 bases and J 7 bases, leaving 9 bases between the germline ends. CDR1 SGHTS and CDR2 YDEGEE come from the germline V gene. The CDR3 has 12 residues. The CDR3 coding sequence is TGTGCCAGCAGCGGAGTCGGGCAGCCCCAGCATTTT. Encoded protein: CASSGVGQPQHF.

The V gene is TRBV7-9, the J gene TRBJ2-7; D is ambiguous. V lost 5 bases, J lost 5 bases, and 16 bases lay in between. Germline loops: CDR1 SEHNR, CDR2 FQNEAQ (reference sequence). The CDR3 extends over 14 amino acids. The CDR3 DNA reads as TGTGCCAGCAGCCATCCCCGCACCGGTCACGAGCAGTACTTC. It is translated as CASSHPRTGHEQYF.

This chain links TRBV9 with TRBJ1-3; D is undetermined. The CDR3 covers 14 residues. The germline CDR1 and CDR2 sequences are SGDLS and YYNGEE. V was clipped by 2 bases and J by 1 base, with 7 bases between them. CDR3 coding DNA: TGTGCCAGCAGCGTGAGCCAATCTGGAAACACCATATATTTT. This encodes CASSVSQSGNTIYF. The full variable domain, with the rest looked up from reference TRBV9 and TRBJ1-3, is DSGVTQTPKHLITATGQRVTLRCSPRSGDLSVYWYQQSLDQGLQFLIQYYNGEERAKGNILERFSAQQFPDLHSELNLSSLELGDSALYFCASSVSQSGNTIYFGEGSWLTVV.